This TCR beta chain was sequenced for a study of blood T cell repertoires in COVID-19. Study context: Acute-phase and convalescent COVID-19 samples originated in the United States, Italy and Spain. The analysed material was cDNA or gDNA that came from T cells, B-cell-depleted T cells, or PBMCs.

Trimming at V came to 4 bases and at J to 1 base, leaving 3 bases not matched to a gene. Germline CDR1 is MNHEY and CDR2 is SMNVEV (reference sequence). This CDR3 region has 15 residues. In the original analysis: Reference gene primer amplification gave nucleated cell count estimates. Profiling relied on immunoSEQ multiplex PCR, and the TCRdb table lists in-frame clones only, not all of them. That table supplies the V and J calls and clone size; D and trimming were determined from the DNA. The sample lists roughly 120,000 clones, approximately 81% occurring once. The V call is TRBV27, the J call TRBJ1-1, with 10 bases identical to TRBD1. This sequence originates from a human donor in a cohort sampled during active COVID-19. What was sequenced was peripheral blood. The CDR3, as DNA: TGTGCCAGCAGTTCCTGGGACAGGGGGAACACTGAAGCTTTCTTT. Its translation is CASSSWDRGNTEAFF.